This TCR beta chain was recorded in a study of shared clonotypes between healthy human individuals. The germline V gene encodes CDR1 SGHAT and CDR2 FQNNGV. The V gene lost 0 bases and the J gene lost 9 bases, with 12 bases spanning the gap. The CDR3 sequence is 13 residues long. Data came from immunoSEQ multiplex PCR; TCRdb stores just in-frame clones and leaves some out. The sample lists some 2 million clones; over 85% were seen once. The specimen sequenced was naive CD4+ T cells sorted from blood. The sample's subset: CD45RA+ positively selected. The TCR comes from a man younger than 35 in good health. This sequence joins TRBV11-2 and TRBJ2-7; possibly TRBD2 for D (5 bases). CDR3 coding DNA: TGTGCCAGCAGCTTAGATCGGGGTCCGGGGCAGTACTTC. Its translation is CASSLDRGPGQYF.